These 32 T cell receptor beta chains were all obtained from the same sample, sequenced in a study of vaccination and CD4 T cells after COVID-19. The treatment is: roughly 10-day PBMC culture with coronavirus spike peptide pools or control peptides (ViraFEST assay). Researchers used the Oncomine TCR Beta short-read assay to sequence DNA from cultured CD4+ T cells. TCRdb recomputed calls from the PCR reads with MiXCR, one row per CDR3 protein. Counted here are 13,000 to 15,000 distinct CDR3 sequences, around 30% occurring once; the ten biggest clones make up roughly a sixth. Their recognized antigens are unknown. The sequencing input was cultured CD4+ T cells from blood. The receptors originated from a human donor with COVID-19.

The chain combines TRBV7-8 with TRBJ1-4, with 7 bases that match TRBD1. V lost 1 base to trimming and J lost 10 bases; unmatched junction nucleotides: 3. Germline CDR1 and CDR2: SGHVS and FQNEAQ. The CDR3 is made up of 13 amino acids. The CDR3 loop reads CASSLGQGGKLFF. CDR3 bases: TGTGCCAGCAGCTTAGGGCAGGGGGGAAAACTGTTTTTT.

The chain links TRBV20-1 to TRBJ1-1; 7 bases map to TRBD1. The CDR3 extends over 14 amino acids. After removal of 1 base from V and 3 bases from J, the junction contained 5 bases not matched to a gene. Germline V gives CDR1 DFQATT, CDR2 SNEGSKA (reference sequence). CDR3 residues: CSARVGQSYTEAFF. The CDR3 DNA is TGCAGTGCTAGAGTGGGACAGTCTTACACTGAAGCTTTCTTT.

This clonotype was observed a few times. The rearrangement joins TRBV6-2 or TRBV6-3 to TRBJ1-5; D is possibly TRBD1 (6 bases). Germline lookup yields CDR1 MNHEY and CDR2 SVGEGT. V lost 0 bases and J 6 bases, leaving 9 bases between the germline ends. The CDR3 extends over 14 amino acids. The CDR3 protein is CASSYSGRGQPQHF. DNA of the CDR3: TGTGCCAGCAGTTACTCGGGCAGGGGTCAGCCCCAGCATTTT.

The chain couples TRBV6-1 to TRBJ1-4; D gene uncertain. V shed 10 bases and J shed 8 bases, with 20 bases lying between them. Germline CDR1 reads MNHNS; CDR2 reads SASEGT. The CDR3 is 14 amino acids. The CDR3 DNA reads TGTGCCACTACGTGGACCGGCGGTGACGAAAAACTGTTTTTT. Protein: CATTWTGGDEKLFF.

The gene calls are TRBV28 and TRBJ2-7, with TRBD2 identical over 11 bases. With 7 bases clipped from V and 6 bases from J, the junction kept 5 bases outside the gene matches. The CDR3 consists of 13 residues. Germline values: CDR1 MDHEN, CDR2 SYDVKM. This CDR3 reads CASNIAGGIEQYF. The CDR3 region has the DNA TGTGCCAGCAACATAGCGGGGGGGATCGAGCAGTACTTC.

This clonotype was found a few times. The J gene is TRBJ2-5, the V gene TRBV6-2 or TRBV6-3; maybe TRBD2 (6 bases). CDR3 size: 14 residues. Germline V gene sequence: CDR1 MNHEY, CDR2 SVGEGT. The V end lost 2 bases, the J end lost 5 bases, and 12 bases lay between the germline ends. The CDR3 DNA is TGTGCCAGCAGTTACGGGGGGAGTAGGGAGACCCAGTACTTC. This gives the protein CASSYGGSRETQYF.

This clonotype was recorded once. This chain uses TRBV11-2 with TRBJ1-4; 8 nucleotides agree with TRBD1. The CDR3 contains 16 residues. The germline CDR1 and CDR2 sequences are SGHAT and FQNNGV. V lost 3 bases to trimming and J lost 5 bases; unmatched junction nucleotides: 8. The CDR3 loop is CASSLEYRGGNEKLFF. As DNA, the CDR3 is TGTGCCAGCAGCTTGGAGTACAGGGGGGGAAATGAAAAACTGTTTTTT.

DNA for the CDR3: TGTGCCAGCAGATCGGACAGGGGTTTGGGGGGAACTGAAGCTTTCTTT. This codes for CASRSDRGLGGTEAFF. The chain joins TRBV6-1 to TRBJ1-1; 9 nucleotides match TRBD1. CDR3 size: 16 residues. V was clipped by 6 bases and J by 5 bases; unmatched bases: 13. Per germline, CDR1 MNHNS and CDR2 SASEGT.

The V gene is TRBV9, the J gene TRBJ1-2, with D hard to call. The CDR3 sequence is 14 residues long. Trimming took 0 bases from V and 4 from J, leaving 10 bases between them. Germline V gene lookup returns CDR1 SGDLS and CDR2 YYNGEE. CDR3 coding DNA: TGTGCCAGCAGCGTAGTAGAACAGACCTATGGCTACACCTTC. Amino acid sequence: CASSVVEQTYGYTF.

The table lists this clonotype with a few counts. The chain recombines TRBV4-3 with TRBJ1-3, with 9 bases that match TRBD1. This CDR3 has 16 residues. Looked up from germline, CDR1 is LGHNA and CDR2 is YSLEER. V lost 4 bases, J lost 1 base, and 5 bases stayed unmatched. CDR3: CASSLTGTGSGNTIYF. CDR3 sequence (DNA): TGCGCCAGCAGCCTAACCGGGACAGGGTCTGGAAACACCATATATTTT.

Points on this clonotype: A read error may produce the germline difference seen at one junction end. This chain links TRBV7-8 with TRBJ1-5; D is unresolved. The CDR3 extends over 15 amino acids. Germline V gene data show CDR1 as SGHVS and CDR2 as FQNEAQ. As DNA, the CDR3 is TGTGCCGGCAGCAGACATCAGGATAGCAATCAGCCCCAGCATTTT. Translation: CAGSRHQDSNQPQHF. Full variable domain (remainder filled in from reference TRBV7-8 and TRBJ1-5): GAGVSQSPRYKVAKRGQDVALRCDPISGHVSLFWYQQALGQGPEFLTYFQNEAQLDKSGLPSDRFFAERPEGSVSTLKIQRTQQEDSAVYLCAGSRHQDSNQPQHFGDGTRLSIL.

This sequence joins TRBV5-6 and TRBJ1-4, with D tentatively TRBD1 (5 bases). This CDR3 is built from 15 residues. Germline assignment: CDR1 SGHDT and CDR2 YYEEEE. Trimming stripped 3 bases from V and 7 bases from J, with 16 bases between. The CDR3 here is CASSYGTTGVEKLFF. In nucleotides, the CDR3 is TGTGCCAGCAGCTACGGGACGACGGGAGTTGAAAAACTGTTTTTT.

This clonotype was seen only a few times. The J gene is TRBJ1-4, the V gene TRBV19; D is undetermined. This CDR3 has 13 residues. Germline CDR1 is LNHDA and CDR2 is SQIVND (reference sequence). With 0 bases removed from V and 5 bases from J, the gap between germline ends came to 4 bases. Written as DNA, the CDR3 is TGTGCCAGTAGTATAGACAAGAATGAAAAACTGTTTTTT. It encodes CASSIDKNEKLFF.

The chain has TRBV30 and TRBJ1-1; tentative D call: TRBD1 (5 bases). Germline V CDR1 and CDR2: GTSNPN, SVGIG (reference sequence). The CDR3 runs to 12 residues. V gave up 8 bases and J gave up 4 bases, with 14 bases separating them. In DNA, the CDR3 is TGTGCCGTGGACCAGGGCGGCACTGAAGCTTTCTTT. Translating it yields CAVDQGGTEAFF.

In DNA form, the CDR3 reads TGTGCCAGCAGGACCTCAATCGGTGAAGCTTTCTTT. Protein product: CASRTSIGEAFF. V and J are TRBV28 and TRBJ1-1, with D uncertain. Looked up from germline, CDR1 is MDHEN and CDR2 is SYDVKM. Between the trimmed V and J ends, which lost 6 bases and 7 bases, there was a span of 12 bases. This CDR3 is built from 12 residues.

The rearrangement joins TRBV28 to TRBJ1-5, with 8 nucleotides matching TRBD1. In germline, CDR1 is MDHEN, CDR2 SYDVKM. Germline trimming cut 6 bases from V and 4 bases from J; bases unmatched to any gene: 5. The length of the CDR3 is 14 residues. The CDR3 region is CASRRQGRNQPQHF. Here the CDR3 DNA reads TGTGCCAGCAGACGACAGGGGCGAAATCAGCCCCAGCATTTT.

The CDR3 nucleotides read TGTGCCATCAGTGTGACCAGCGATGGCTACACCTTC. It specifies CAISVTSDGYTF. V usage is TRBV10-3 and J usage is TRBJ1-2, with D uncertain. Trimming took 4 bases from V and 6 from J, leaving 9 bases between them. The CDR3 spans 12 residues. Germline V gene data show CDR1 as ENHRY and CDR2 as SYGVKD.

The sample holds a few counts of this clonotype. The V gene is TRBV19, the J gene TRBJ1-5, with TRBD1 matching 8 bases. CDR3 length: 15 residues. From germline, CDR1 is LNHDA and CDR2 SQIVND (reference sequence). Trimming cost V 6 bases and J 2 bases; bases outside gene matches: 6. This chain's CDR3 is CASRTGTGGNQPQHF. The CDR3 DNA follows: TGTGCCAGTAGGACAGGGACAGGAGGCAATCAGCCCCAGCATTTT.

The J gene is TRBJ1-1, the V gene TRBV5-4; 9 bases agree with TRBD1. Trimming took 0 bases from V and 9 from J; bases not matched to a gene: 3. This CDR3 is 13 amino acids long. Germline CDR1 reads SGHNT; CDR2 reads YYREEE (reference sequence). The CDR3 DNA reads TGTGCCAGCAGCTTGGGGGGGACAGGGAAAGCTTTCTTT. It yields the protein CASSLGGTGKAFF.

The sample holds a few counts of this clonotype. The rearrangement uses TRBV7-2 and TRBJ1-2; D gene unclear. Between the trimmed V and J ends, which lost 2 bases and 4 bases, there was a span of 5 bases. CDR3 size: 12 residues. In germline, CDR1 is SGHTA, CDR2 FQGNSA. The CDR3 DNA reads TGTGCCAGCAGCTTATACGGCTATGGCTACACCTTC. As protein: CASSLYGYGYTF. Filled out from reference TRBV7-2 and TRBJ1-2, the complete variable domain reads GAGVSQSPSNKVTEKGKDVELRCDPISGHTALYWYRQSLGQGLEFLIYFQGNSAPDKSGLPSDRFSAERTGGSVSTLTIQRTQQEDSAVYLCASSLYGYGYTFGSGTRLTVV.

V and J are TRBV11-2 and TRBJ2-2, with a weak D call TRBD1 (5 bases). The V end lost 3 bases, the J end lost 0 bases, and 8 bases lay between the germline ends. Per germline, CDR1 SGHAT and CDR2 FQNNGV. The CDR3 runs to 15 residues. CDR3 in DNA: TGTGCCAGCAGCTTTACGGACACGAACACCGGGGAGCTGTTTTTT. Protein product: CASSFTDTNTGELFF.

The chain carries TRBV19 and TRBJ1-1; TRBD1 matches at 7 bases. The J segment lost 7 bases and the V segment lost 5 bases, leaving 7 bases of the junction unmatched. This CDR3 region has 13 residues. Germline V gives CDR1 LNHDA, CDR2 SQIVND (reference sequence). The CDR3 DNA is TGTGCCAGTAGTGAACGGGACAGCTTTGAAGCTTTCTTT. Encoded protein: CASSERDSFEAFF. Full variable domain (outside the CDR3, taken from reference TRBV19 and TRBJ1-1): DGGITQSPKYLFRKEGQNVTLSCEQNLNHDAMYWYRQDPGQGLRLIYYSQIVNDFQKGDIAEGYSVSREKKESFPLTVTSAQKNPTAFYLCASSERDSFEAFFGQGTRLTVV.

This clonotype was observed a few times. V gene TRBV24-1 combines with J gene TRBJ1-3; no reliable D call. CDR1 and CDR2 (germline): KGHDR, SFDVKD. The germline V and J ends were trimmed by 5 bases and 1 base, with 11 bases remaining between them. The CDR3 contains 15 residues. The CDR3 nucleotides are TGTGCCACCAGTGCGGCCGGACCGTCTGGAAACACCATATATTTT. Translation gives CATSAAGPSGNTIYF.

The chain is built from TRBV7-9 and TRBJ1-2, with D perhaps TRBD1 (5 bases). This CDR3 comprises 11 residues. Trimming cost V 6 bases and J 8 bases, with 10 bases left between them. Germline V gene lookup returns CDR1 SEHNR and CDR2 FQNEAQ (reference sequence). The CDR3 DNA reads TGTGCCAGCAGGGCAAAGGGGGGCTACACCTTC. Translating gives CASRAKGGYTF.

The chain recombines TRBV7-2 with TRBJ2-3, with 10 bases lining up with TRBD2. Trimming cost V 5 bases and J 5 bases; bases outside gene matches: 4. Germline V gives CDR1 SGHTA, CDR2 FQGNSA. This CDR3 is built from 14 residues. CDR3 bases: TGTGCCAGCAGCGCCTCTAGCGGGGGAGATACGCAGTATTTT. Residues: CASSASSGGDTQYF.

Judged by abundance, this clonotype is medium-sized. This chain connects TRBV24-1 to TRBJ1-1; D is unclear. Per germline, CDR1 KGHDR and CDR2 SFDVKD. V lost 5 bases and J 1 base, leaving 7 bases between the germline ends. The CDR3 consists of 13 residues. As DNA, the CDR3 is TGTGCCACCAGTGGAAACTCGAACACTGAAGCTTTCTTT. Encoded protein: CATSGNSNTEAFF.

This clonotype turned up a few times. The rearrangement joins TRBV30 to TRBJ1-1; unclear D gene. Germline V CDR1 and CDR2: GTSNPN, SVGIG (reference sequence). V was cut by 5 bases and J by 2 bases, with 12 bases left in between. The CDR3 has 13 residues. CDR3 nucleotide sequence: TGTGCCTGGTCTCTTGGATCAAACACTGAAGCTTTCTTT. Translating it yields CAWSLGSNTEAFF.

This clonotype was counted only a few times. The V and J genes are TRBV18 and TRBJ2-5; 10 bases fit TRBD2. The CDR3 is 15 amino acids. CDR1 KGHSH and CDR2 LQKENI come from the germline V gene. With 4 bases clipped from V and 4 bases from J, the junction kept 6 bases outside the gene matches. CDR3 bases: TGTGCCAGCTCACGCAGCGGGGGGGCCAGAGAGACCCAGTACTTC. Amino acid sequence: CASSRSGGARETQYF.

The rearrangement joins TRBV19 to TRBJ2-7, with TRBD1 matching 9 bases. V was clipped by 7 bases and J by 4 bases; unmatched bases: 8. Germline V CDR1 and CDR2: LNHDA, SQIVND (reference sequence). The CDR3 is 14 amino acids. CDR3 DNA: TGTGCCAGTACATCGAACAGGGGGCCTTACGAGCAGTACTTC. This translates into CASTSNRGPYEQYF.

This clonotype has a handful of counts. This chain connects TRBV11-2 to TRBJ2-7; 10 positions agree with TRBD2. This CDR3 is built from 14 residues. Trimming took 5 bases from V and 2 from J; bases not matched to a gene: 3. CDR1 and CDR2 from the germline V gene are SGHAT and FQNNGV. The CDR3 bases are TGTGCCAGCAGCGTAAGCGGGGGGGCCTACGAGCAGTACTTC. Protein sequence: CASSVSGGAYEQYF.

This clonotype was recorded a few times. The chain's CDR3 is CAWSVAGTYGYTF. Written as DNA, the CDR3 is TGTGCCTGGAGTGTGGCAGGAACCTATGGCTACACCTTC. The rearrangement links TRBV30 to TRBJ1-2; D not certain. The CDR3 extends over 13 amino acids. The V and J ends lost 0 bases and 4 bases respectively, with 9 bases between them. Germline V lookup: CDR1 GTSNPN, CDR2 SVGIG (reference sequence).

There are a few counts of this clonotype. This chain links TRBV15 with TRBJ2-5; a possible D gene is TRBD1 (5 bases). V was trimmed by 0 bases and J by 5 bases, leaving 10 bases between them. Germline V CDR1 and CDR2: LNHNV, YYDKDF (reference sequence). The CDR3 has 14 amino acids. The CDR3 here is CATSRDGARETQYF. CDR3 nucleotide sequence: TGTGCCACCAGCAGAGATGGGGCCAGGGAGACCCAGTACTTC. The variable domain in full, completed from reference TRBV15 and TRBJ2-5, reads DAMVIQNPRYQVTQFGKPVTLSCSQTLNHNVMYWYQQKSSQAPKLLFHYYDKDFNNEADTPDNFQSRRPNTSFCFLDIRSPGLGDTAMYLCATSRDGARETQYFGPGTRLLVL.